Shown below are 5 T cell receptor beta chains from a single sample sequenced in a study of OX40 agonist ivuxolimab in advanced cancers. Libraries were prepared by immunoSEQ multiplex PCR; TCRdb keeps only in-frame clonotypes and omits some of them. The sample contains more than 50,000 clones, roughly 85% of which appear only once. The source material was CD4+ or CD8+ T cells sorted from blood, sampled in a trial of the OX40 agonist ivuxolimab. Receptor source: an adult with an advanced solid tumor such as melanoma, head and neck, liver or kidney cancer.

This CDR3 reads CASSQYPTGTKSSGNTIYF. CDR3 nucleotide sequence: TGTGCCAGCAGCCAGTATCCGACGGGGACCAAAAGCTCTGGAAACACCATATATTTT. The chain combines TRBV9 with TRBJ1-3, with a tentative D call TRBD1 (5 bases). CDR3 length: 19 residues. Trimming shortened V by 4 bases and J by 0 bases, and 23 bases separated the two germline ends. Germline lookup yields CDR1 SGDLS and CDR2 YYNGEE. Using reference TRBV9 and TRBJ1-3 for the parts outside the CDR3, the full variable domain is DSGVTQTPKHLITATGQRVTLRCSPRSGDLSVYWYQQSLDQGLQFLIQYYNGEERAKGNILERFSAQQFPDLHSELNLSSLELGDSALYFCASSQYPTGTKSSGNTIYFGEGSWLTVV.

In its sample, this clone was seen a few times. The CDR3 reads CASSPQGVPKQFF. In DNA form, the CDR3 reads TGTGCCAGTAGTCCCCAGGGAGTGCCCAAGCAGTTCTTC. The chain couples TRBV19 to TRBJ2-1; D tentatively fits TRBD1 or TRBD2 (5 bases each). Germline V gene data show CDR1 as LNHDA and CDR2 as SQIVND (reference sequence). The CDR3 has 13 residues. Trimming shortened V by 5 bases and J by 11 bases, and 16 bases separated the two germline ends.

This clone was observed once. The chain is built from TRBV7-2 and TRBJ2-5; D is ambiguous. The ends were cut back, 5 bases at V and 1 base at J, with 17 bases in the middle. Germline V CDR1 and CDR2: SGHTA, FQGNSA. This CDR3 region has 16 residues. CDR3 DNA sequence: TGTGCCAGCAGCACCCGGGCCCTTTCCGGCCAAGAGACCCAGTACTTC. Its protein is CASSTRALSGQETQYF. The variable domain in full, with the rest retrieved from reference TRBV7-2 and TRBJ2-5, is GAGVSQSPSNKVTEKGKDVELRCDPISGHTALYWYRQSLGQGLEFLIYFQGNSAPDKSGLPSDRFSAERTGGSVSTLTIQRTQQEDSAVYLCASSTRALSGQETQYFGPGTRLLVL.

CDR3: CASSEGFGYTF. The CDR3 DNA reads as TGTGCCAGCAGTGAAGGGTTTGGCTACACCTTC. J is TRBJ1-2 and V is TRBV2; D is ambiguous. The CDR3 is 11 amino acids. Germline V CDR1 and CDR2: SNHLY, FYNNEI. V was trimmed by 1 base and J by 7 bases, leaving 4 bases between them.

The CDR3 loop reads CASSPGKGEAEAFF. In DNA, the CDR3 is TGCGCCAGCAGCCCGGGTAAGGGGGAGGCTGAAGCTTTCTTT. The rearrangement joins TRBV5-1 to TRBJ1-1; D may be TRBD1 (6 bases). From germline, CDR1 is SGHRS and CDR2 YFSETQ. The CDR3 consists of 14 residues. Trimming shortened V by 4 bases and J by 6 bases, and 16 bases separated the two germline ends.